The present T cell receptor beta chain was sequenced within a study of blood T cell repertoires in COVID-19. Germline V CDR1 and CDR2: SGHRS, YFSETQ. The CDR3 is made up of 14 amino acids. With 4 bases clipped from V and 4 bases from J, the junction kept 5 bases outside the gene matches. Here immunoSEQ multiplex PCR was the method, and the copy in TCRdb shows in-frame clones only, minus some. Found here are about 14,000 clones, 65% to 80% of them singletons; the top ten hold around two fifths. The V call is TRBV5-1, the J call TRBJ2-7; TRBD1 matches at 10 bases. Sequencing used peripheral blood. The clonotype comes from a woman over 75 with acute or convalescent COVID-19. The CDR3: CASSPTGQGYEQYF. The CDR3 DNA is TGCGCCAGCAGCCCTACGGGACAGGGGTACGAGCAGTACTTC.